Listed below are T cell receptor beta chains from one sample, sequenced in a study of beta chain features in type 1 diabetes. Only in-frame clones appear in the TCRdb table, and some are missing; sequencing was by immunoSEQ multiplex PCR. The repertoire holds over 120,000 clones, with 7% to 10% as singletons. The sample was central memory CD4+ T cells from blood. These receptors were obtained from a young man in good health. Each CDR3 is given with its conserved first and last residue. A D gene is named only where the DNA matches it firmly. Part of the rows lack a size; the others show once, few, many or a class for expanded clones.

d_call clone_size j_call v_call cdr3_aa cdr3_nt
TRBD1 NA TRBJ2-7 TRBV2 CASRPGQGVEQYF TGTGCCAGCAGACCAGGACAGGGGGTCGAGCAGTACTTC
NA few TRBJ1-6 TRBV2 CASETERDSPLHF TGTGCCAGCGAAACTGAAAGAGATTCACCCCTCCACTTT
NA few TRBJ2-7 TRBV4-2 CASSQGFGTYEQYF TGTGCCAGCAGCCAAGGATTCGGGACCTACGAGCAGTACTTC
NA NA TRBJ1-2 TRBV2 CASSEARQTNYGYTF TGTGCCAGCAGTGAAGCGCGACAGACTAACTATGGCTACACCTTC
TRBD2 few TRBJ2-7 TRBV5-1 CASSPPGLAGDEQYF TGCGCCAGCAGCCCACCGGGACTAGCGGGGGATGAGCAGTACTTC
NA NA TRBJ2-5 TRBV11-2 CASSLGIRETQYF TGTGCCAGCAGCTTGGGCATACGAGAGACCCAGTACTTC
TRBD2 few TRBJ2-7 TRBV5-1 CASKEGGLAISSEQYF TGCGCCAGCAAGGAGGGTGGACTAGCGATATCAAGCGAGCAGTACTTC
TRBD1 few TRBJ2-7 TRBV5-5 CASSPPPGQGAWGQYF TGTGCCAGCAGCCCGCCTCCGGGACAGGGGGCGTGGGGGCAGTACTTC
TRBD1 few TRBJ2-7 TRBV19 CASSRRTGDSNEQYF TGTGCCAGTAGCCGGCGGACAGGGGACTCCAACGAGCAGTACTTC
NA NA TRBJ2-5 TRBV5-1 CASSPGTLQETQYF TGCGCCAGCAGCCCCGGGACACTCCAAGAGACCCAGTACTTC
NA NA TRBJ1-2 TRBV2 CASSESRQAANYGYTF TGTGCCAGCAGCGAATCTAGACAGGCAGCTAACTATGGCTACACCTTC
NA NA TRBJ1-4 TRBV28 CASGAGGEKLFF TGTGCCAGCGGGGCTGGAGGGGAAAAACTGTTTTTT
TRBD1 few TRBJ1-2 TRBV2 CASSEERDRVAGYTF TGTGCCAGCAGTGAAGAACGGGACAGGGTCGCTGGCTACACCTTC
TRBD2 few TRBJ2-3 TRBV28 CASSLSGGATDTQYF TGTGCCAGCAGTTTAAGCGGGGGGGCCACAGATACGCAGTATTTT
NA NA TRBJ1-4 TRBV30 CAFGGSTNEKLFF TGTGCCTTCGGGGGTTCAACTAATGAAAAACTGTTTTTT
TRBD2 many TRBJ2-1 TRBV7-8 CASSLFSGVVYNEQFF TGTGCCAGCAGCTTATTTAGCGGGGTAGTCTACAATGAGCAGTTCTTC
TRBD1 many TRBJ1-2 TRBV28 CASSPTGGRFYGYTF TGTGCCAGCAGTCCTACAGGGGGGCGCTTCTATGGCTACACCTTC
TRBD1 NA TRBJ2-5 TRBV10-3 CAISVGTGRETQYF TGTGCCATCAGTGTTGGGACAGGGAGGGAGACCCAGTACTTC
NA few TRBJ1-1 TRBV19 CASTRNMNTEAFF TGTGCCAGTACCCGTAATATGAACACTGAAGCTTTCTTT
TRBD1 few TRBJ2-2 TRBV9 CASSPGQRNTGELFF TGTGCCAGCAGTCCGGGACAGCGGAACACCGGGGAGCTGTTTTTT
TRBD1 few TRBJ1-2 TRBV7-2 CASSLAFTGVSSGYTF TGTGCCAGCAGCTTAGCTTTCACAGGGGTATCGAGTGGCTACACCTTC
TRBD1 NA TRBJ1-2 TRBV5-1 CASGPGQGRLGYTF TGCGCCAGCGGACCGGGACAGGGGCGTTTGGGCTACACCTTC
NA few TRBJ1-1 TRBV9 CASGPPSSEAFF TGTGCCAGCGGCCCCCCATCGTCCGAAGCTTTCTTT
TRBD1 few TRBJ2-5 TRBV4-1 CASSQGPGQVQETQYF TGCGCCAGCAGCCAAGGACCGGGACAGGTTCAAGAGACCCAGTACTTC
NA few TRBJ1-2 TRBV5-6 CASSPGTNYGYTF TGTGCCAGCAGCCCCGGGACAAACTATGGCTACACCTTC
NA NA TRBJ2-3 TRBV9 CASSVDRGIVYSTDTQYF TGTGCCAGCAGCGTAGACCGGGGGATTGTCTACAGCACAGATACGCAGTATTTT
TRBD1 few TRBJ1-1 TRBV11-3 CASSLEQGMTEAFF TGTGCCAGCAGCTTAGAACAGGGGATGACTGAAGCTTTCTTT
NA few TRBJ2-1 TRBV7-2 CASSSQYNEQFF TGTGCCAGCAGCTCCCAGTACAATGAGCAGTTCTTC
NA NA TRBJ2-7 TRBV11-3 CASSETGSYEQYF TGTGCCAGCAGCGAGACAGGCTCCTACGAGCAGTACTTC
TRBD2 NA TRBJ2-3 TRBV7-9 CASSRGSGGAGDTQYF TGTGCCAGTTCCCGGGGGAGCGGGGGGGCCGGGGATACGCAGTATTTT
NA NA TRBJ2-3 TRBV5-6 CASSAGTDTQYF TGTGCCAGCAGTGCAGGCACAGATACGCAGTATTTT
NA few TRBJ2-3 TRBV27 CASSFTLADTQYF TGTGCCAGCAGTTTTACCCTAGCAGATACGCAGTATTTT
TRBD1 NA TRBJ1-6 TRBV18 CASSPRQGENSPLHF TGTGCCAGCTCACCCCGACAGGGGGAAAATTCACCCCTCCACTTT
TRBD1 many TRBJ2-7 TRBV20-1 CSATGVYEQYF TGCAGTGCAACAGGGGTCTACGAGCAGTACTTC
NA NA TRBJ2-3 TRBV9 CASSESVRNTDTQYF TGTGCCAGCAGCGAGTCGGTTAGAAACACAGATACGCAGTATTTT
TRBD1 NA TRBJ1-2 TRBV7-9 CASSLVGQGAIGYTF TGTGCCAGCAGCTTAGTAGGGCAGGGGGCGATTGGCTACACCTTC
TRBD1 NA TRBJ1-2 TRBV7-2 CASSFLPGGDYGYTF TGTGCCAGCAGTTTTCTACCAGGGGGAGACTATGGCTACACCTTC
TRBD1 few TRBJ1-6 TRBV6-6 CATRRGLENSPLHF TGTGCCACGCGCAGGGGGCTGGAGAATTCACCCCTCCACTTT
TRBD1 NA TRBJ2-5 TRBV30 CACNTGTGRETQYF TGTGCCTGCAATACAGGGACAGGCAGGGAGACCCAGTACTTC
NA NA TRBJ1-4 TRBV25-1 CASSEQDRVNEKLFF TGTGCCAGCAGTGAGCAAGACAGAGTGAATGAAAAACTGTTTTTT
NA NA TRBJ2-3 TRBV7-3 CASRRAPTDTQYF TGTGCCAGCAGGCGTGCGCCCACAGATACGCAGTATTTT
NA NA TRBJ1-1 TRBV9 CASSVGPIRGRMNTEAFF TGTGCCAGCAGCGTCGGCCCTATTAGGGGCCGGATGAACACTGAAGCTTTCTTT
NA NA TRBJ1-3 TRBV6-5 CASSREVGNTIYF TGTGCCAGCAGTCGGGAAGTTGGGAACACCATATATTTT
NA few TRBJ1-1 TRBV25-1 CASSALGRMGTEAFF TGTGCCAGCAGTGCCCTCGGCAGGATGGGTACTGAAGCTTTCTTT
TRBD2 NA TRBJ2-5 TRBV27 CASSLSRSGGPAETQYF TGTGCCAGCAGTTTATCGAGAAGCGGGGGCCCCGCGGAGACCCAGTACTTC
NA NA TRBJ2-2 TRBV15 CATSRQLGGGPQGELFF TGTGCCACCAGCAGACAACTTGGGGGGGGCCCCCAGGGGGAGCTGTTTTTT
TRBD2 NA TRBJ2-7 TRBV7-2 CASSFSGGKYEQYF TGTGCCAGCAGCTTCAGCGGGGGGAAGTACGAGCAGTACTTC